These 5 T cell receptor beta chains were all obtained from the same sample, sequenced in a study of cytomegalovirus exposure and HLA in healthy donors. Researchers ran the PCR with 60 Vbeta and 13 Jbeta primers. TCRdb keeps only in-frame clones here, not all; method: immunoSEQ multiplex PCR. The profile covers about 140,000 clones, with approximately 10% appearing a single time and 6.5% to 9% taken by the ten largest. What was sequenced was PBMCs. The receptors stem from a woman between 40 and 55 years old in good health and CMV-seropositive.

A few counts support this clone. The chain uses TRBV2 and TRBJ1-5, with D possibly being TRBD1 (5 bases). In germline, CDR1 is SNHLY, CDR2 FYNNEI. V gave up 2 bases and J gave up 5 bases, with 10 bases separating them. The CDR3 loop spans 14 amino acids. The CDR3 DNA sequence: TGTGCCAGCAGTGAACGCAGGGAGGATCAGCCCCAGCATTTT. It translates to CASSERREDQPQHF.

Regarding this clone: Mismatch with germline at one junction end may stem from a read error. The same CDR3 also results from other DNA sequences found in this sample. J is TRBJ1-2 and V is TRBV6-5; 9 bases match TRBD1. Germline values: CDR1 MNHEY, CDR2 SVGAGI. The CDR3 spans 14 residues. The CDR3 DNA sequence: TGTGCCAGCAGTTACTCGGGGGACAGGGTGACCCGGGTCTTC. This sequence encodes CASSYSGDRVTRVF.

CDR3 DNA: TGCGCCAGCAGCCTTACAGGGGGCGAGCAGTACTTC. This translates into CASSLTGGEQYF. The chain is built from TRBV4-1 and TRBJ2-7, with TRBD1 matching 8 bases. This CDR3 has 12 amino acids. The ends lost 4 bases at V and 6 bases at J; junction bases unmatched: 2. Germline CDR1 is MGHRA and CDR2 is YSYEKL.

This clone was counted only a few times. The chain recombines TRBV10-3 with TRBJ2-2, with D possibly matching TRBD1 (5 bases). The CDR3 is 14 residues long. Trimming pared 2 bases from V and 4 bases from J, leaving 8 bases between. Germline CDR1 and CDR2: ENHRY and SYGVKD. CDR3 DNA sequence: TGTGCCATCAGTGAGCTTCAGGGCACCGGGGAGCTGTTTTTT. Translating gives CAISELQGTGELFF.

This clone came up a few times. This chain connects TRBV18 to TRBJ1-5; 7 bases agree with TRBD1. CDR1 and CDR2 from the germline V gene are KGHSH and LQKENI. The junction had 2 bases not matched to a gene; V was cut back by 5 bases and J by 4 bases. The CDR3 has 13 amino acids. The CDR3 is CASSAGQNQPQHF. In nucleotides, the CDR3 is TGTGCCAGCTCAGCGGGACAGAATCAGCCCCAGCATTTT.